This T cell receptor beta chain was sequenced for a study of blood T cells in healthy people across ages (dated by TCRdb to 2015 to 2017). Background on the whole study: In model experiments, template switching captured roughly one uniquely barcoded TCR beta cDNA molecule for every two T cells. Using deep sequencing normalized with unique cDNA molecular identifiers, the study measured how TCR beta repertoire diversity changes with age. Two additional independent replicas of 1 million unique cDNA reads from the same blood draw were analyzed for two donors (one aged 18 to 30 and one aged 80 or older). Donors were grouped into four age groups: young (average roughly 17 years), middle-aged (about 40), aged (around 60) and long-lived (82). To avoid experimental bias, donors of different ages were distributed randomly across sequencing lanes. Results and caveats for the whole study, not just this receptor: Conclusive comparison of naive and antigen-experienced compartments was prevented by the profiling of bulk unsorted PBMCs. Estimates of total diversity based on one million sequenced T cells were regarded as lower bounds and as underestimates. The percentage of naive T cells measured by flow cytometry correlated strongly with observed TCR beta diversity. Compared with the aged group, more naive CD4+ T cells, fewer expanded clones and increased TCR diversity were shown by the long-lived group, suggesting age selection. As age increased, observed TCR beta diversity per million T cells dropped in a roughly linear way, and a significant reduction was already evident by age roughly 36. The CMV infection status of donors was not known, potentially confounding age-related changes in expanded clonotypes.

Unmatched junction bases come to 5, with V trimmed by 5 bases and J by 0 bases. From cysteine to phenylalanine, the CDR3 is 16 amino acids long. Of the read, only the CDR3 DNA is kept; its 48 bases are in frame from base 1. The germline V gene yields MNHEY for CDR1 and SVGEGT for CDR2. The library was produced with 5' RACE. Sequenced using an Illumina HiSeq 2500. A second PCR of about 6 to 11 cycles was run with a J-beta primer mix and a sample-barcoded 5' primer. A unique molecular identifier was introduced onto each TCR beta cDNA molecule by a template-switch 5' adaptor carrying 12 random nucleotides. At least 2.5 million CDR3-containing paired-end reads were obtained from each sample. First-strand cDNA synthesis was performed from all RNA using the Mint cDNA synthesis kit, with priming by a TRBC-specific oligonucleotide. Following uracil-DNA glycosylase treatment, all cDNA underwent a first 18-cycle PCR with the universal primers M1SS and BC2_uni_R. Turning to the authors' computational methods: For normalization, 1 million high-quality reads, each with a distinct molecular identifier, were randomly selected from each sample. Instead of being binned into consensus sequences, reads with shared molecular identifiers were discarded. CDR3 identification, clonotype clustering and error correction used MiTCR with a Q25 quality threshold and the strictest error-elimination algorithm. A nonparametric unseen species model with Euler transformation was used to estimate lower-bound total TCR beta diversity. TCRdb applied fastp at Q25 and MiXCR to the public reads, then kept only in-frame beta chains. For every CDR3 protein sequence, its rows merge into one entry that carries the most common genes and DNA. The V and J calls reflect TCRdb's pipeline rather than the authors' work. The sample includes about 1.6 million distinct CDR3 sequences, with 30% to 35% observed a single time. The ten largest clones capture about 10% of the sample.

Systemically healthy Caucasian individuals from Russia, around 38 in total and aged about 6 to 100 years, were included as donors. Each donor gave ten milliliters of peripheral blood, collected into EDTA-treated Vacutainer tubes. Ficoll-Paque density-gradient centrifugation was used to isolate PBMCs, with at least 7 million per sample. Trizol reagent was used to extract total RNA from the PBMCs, yielding at least 6 micrograms per sample. For every donor, flow cytometry on a PBMC aliquot measured the percentage of naive CD45RAhigh/CD27high T cells. About this clonotype: Its antigen target is currently unknown. It has no much larger one-base neighbor in the sample; base qualities were not kept.

What was sequenced was blood. The sequence joins TRBV6-2 or TRBV6-3 to TRBJ2-2, with 8 middle bases fitting TRBD2. This clonotype originated in a woman in her twenties or thirties in good health. The nucleotides are TGTGCCAGCAGTCCCATAGCGGGACCGAACACCGGGGAGCTGTTTTTT. Translated, it reads CASSPIAGPNTGELFF.